The sequence of this T cell receptor (beta chain) was determined in a study of early T cells in non-severe SARS-CoV-2 infection. Overall study results and limits: Reliance on VDJdb matching favored anti-spike CD8 responses; private and CD4 specificities were missed.

With regard to this clonotype: Its antigen remains unidentified.

Trimming took 7 bases from V and 1 from J, leaving 13 bases between them. CDR3 length: 14 amino acids. Germline CDR1 is SQVTM and CDR2 is ANQGSEA. Researchers attached unique molecular identifiers to individual cDNA molecules. In TCRdb, the 5' RACE reads were re-called with MiXCR into one record per CDR3 protein. The table records approximately 88,000 distinct CDR3 sequences, approximately 13% of them present only once. The gene calls are TRBV29-1 and TRBJ2-2; perhaps TRBD1 as D (6 bases). The sequence derives from an adult who was a healthcare worker with PCR-confirmed SARS-CoV-2 infection or an uninfected control (not recorded which). The sequenced sample was whole blood. The CDR3 protein is CSAGKTGNTGELFF. CDR3 sequence (DNA): TGCAGCGCCGGTAAGACAGGGAACACCGGGGAGCTGTTTTTT.